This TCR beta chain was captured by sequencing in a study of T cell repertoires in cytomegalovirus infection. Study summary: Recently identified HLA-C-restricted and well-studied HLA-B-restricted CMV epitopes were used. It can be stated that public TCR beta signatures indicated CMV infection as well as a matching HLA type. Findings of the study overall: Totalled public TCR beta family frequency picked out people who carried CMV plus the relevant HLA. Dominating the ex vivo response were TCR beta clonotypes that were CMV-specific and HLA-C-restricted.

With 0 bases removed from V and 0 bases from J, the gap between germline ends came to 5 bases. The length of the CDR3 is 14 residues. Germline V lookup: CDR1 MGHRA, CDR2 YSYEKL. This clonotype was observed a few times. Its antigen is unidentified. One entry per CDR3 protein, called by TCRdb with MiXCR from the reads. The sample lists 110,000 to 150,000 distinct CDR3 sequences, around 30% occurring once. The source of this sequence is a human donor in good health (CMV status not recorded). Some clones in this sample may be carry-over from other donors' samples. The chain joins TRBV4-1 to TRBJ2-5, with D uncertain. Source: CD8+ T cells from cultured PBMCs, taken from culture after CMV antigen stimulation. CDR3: CASSQDPYQETQYF. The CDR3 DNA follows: TGCGCCAGCAGCCAAGACCCGTACCAAGAGACCCAGTACTTC.